This T cell receptor (beta chain) was sequenced for a study of shared clonotypes between healthy human individuals. This CDR3 is 15 amino acids long. The germline gives CDR1 SNHLY, CDR2 FYNNEI. Trimming pared 7 bases from V and 3 bases from J, leaving 16 bases between. Sequenced by immunoSEQ multiplex PCR; TCRdb stores in-frame clones only, minus some. This sample has roughly 2,500,000 clones, with 93% found just once. A few counts support this clone. The chain is built from TRBV2 and TRBJ2-1; possible D gene TRBD2, 5 bases. The receptor comes from a young man in good health. Some clones in this sample may be carry-over from other donors' samples. Sequencing input: naive CD4+ T cells from PBMCs. Subset denoted: CD45RA+ positively selected. The CDR3 bases are TGTGCCAGCACCCAATCGGTAGGACTCTACAATGAGCAGTTCTTC. Its translation is CASTQSVGLYNEQFF.